The 18 T cell receptor beta chains in this list originate from one sample, sequenced in a study of blood T cell repertoires in COVID-19. Clones were sequenced by immunoSEQ multiplex PCR, and TCRdb holds only the in-frame ones, with some missing. The profile shows about 59,000 clones, under 85% of them singletons. What was sequenced was peripheral blood. Every receptor here comes from a woman in her 70s with acute or convalescent COVID-19.

This clone was seen a handful of times. The rearrangement uses TRBV25-1 and TRBJ2-5; 12 bases map to TRBD2. V lost 1 base, J lost 0 bases, and 0 bases stayed unmatched. Germline values: CDR1 MGHDK, CDR2 SYGVNS. The CDR3 spans 16 residues. The CDR3 is CASSEWTSGDQETQYF. The CDR3 DNA reads TGTGCCAGCAGTGAATGGACTAGCGGGGACCAAGAGACCCAGTACTTC. The whole variable domain, remainder taken from reference TRBV25-1 and TRBJ2-5, is EADIYQTPRYLVIGTGKKITLECSQTMGHDKMYWYQQDPGMELHLIHYSYGVNSTEKGDLSSESTVSRIRTEHFPLTLESARPSHTSQYLCASSEWTSGDQETQYFGPGTRLLVL.

The gene calls are TRBV5-1 and TRBJ2-7, with 8 positions matching TRBD2. J was trimmed by 4 bases and V by 1 base; bases with no gene match: 10. The CDR3 is 16 residues long. Germline CDR1 and CDR2: SGHRS and YFSETQ. The CDR3 reads CASSLRPGGQMYEQYF. The CDR3 DNA sequence: TGCGCCAGCAGCTTGCGGCCGGGGGGGCAGATGTACGAGCAGTACTTC.

This clone has a count of ten or more. J is TRBJ2-7 and V is TRBV4-3, with D perhaps TRBD2 (6 bases). V was cut by 5 bases and J by 6 bases, with 14 bases left in between. CDR1 and CDR2 from the germline V gene are LGHNA and YSLEER. The CDR3 is made up of 13 amino acids. The DNA of the CDR3 is TGCGCCAGCAGCGCGGGGCTCGGAGCCGAGCAGTACTTC. It yields the protein CASSAGLGAEQYF.

This clone was detected a few times. The J gene is TRBJ1-2, the V gene TRBV7-9; D is possibly TRBD1 (5 bases). Germline values: CDR1 SEHNR, CDR2 FQNEAQ (reference sequence). V was pared by 0 bases and J by 6 bases, with 14 bases between. CDR3 length: 15 amino acids. The CDR3 DNA is TGTGCCAGCAGCTTAGCGGGGACTGCCTACAATGGCTACACCTTC. Its translation: CASSLAGTAYNGYTF.

The CDR3 nucleotides are TGTGCCAGCAGCCAAGATCGACTAACCTCCGGGGAGCTGTTTTTT. Protein: CASSQDRLTSGELFF. V gene TRBV4-2 combines with J gene TRBJ2-2; the D gene is possibly TRBD2 (5 bases). V shed 0 bases and J shed 6 bases, with 11 bases lying between them. The CDR3 consists of 15 residues. From germline, CDR1 is LGHNA and CDR2 YNFKEQ.

V usage is TRBV19 and J usage is TRBJ2-7; possible D gene TRBD2, 6 bases. Germline CDR1 and CDR2: LNHDA and SQIVND (reference sequence). This CDR3 region has 15 residues. V was trimmed by 7 bases and J by 2 bases, leaving 18 bases between them. The CDR3 here is CASTPVGGTTYEQYF. CDR3 bases: TGTGCCAGTACCCCGGTTGGGGGGACCACCTACGAGCAGTACTTC.

This rearrangement joins TRBV19 to TRBJ2-5; TRBD2 aligns across 8 bases. The CDR3 sequence is 15 residues long. J gave up 4 bases and V 4 bases, and 8 bases lay outside the gene matches. In germline, CDR1 is LNHDA, CDR2 SQIVND (reference sequence). CDR3 residues: CASSTSGGAGETQYF. CDR3 nucleotides: TGTGCCAGTAGTACCTCGGGGGGGGCTGGAGAGACCCAGTACTTC.

This chain links TRBV28 with TRBJ2-7; 7 positions agree with TRBD1. CDR3 length equals 14 residues. V gave up 3 bases and J gave up 2 bases; unmatched junction bases: 4. Germline V gene lookup returns CDR1 MDHEN and CDR2 SYDVKM. CDR3 coding DNA: TGTGCCAGCAGTTTCTGGACAGGTCCCTACGAGCAGTACTTC. Translation gives CASSFWTGPYEQYF.

This chain joins TRBV21-1 and TRBJ1-4; no check of the table's D call, TRBD1, against the DNA was made. TRBV21-1 is a listed pseudogene. The CDR3 is 16 residues long. CDR3 residues: CASSTLLRGTNEKLFF. The CDR3 DNA sequence: TGTGCCAGCAGCACCTTACTAAGGGGAACTAATGAAAAACTGTTTTTT.

This chain joins TRBV18 and TRBJ1-2, with 8 bases fitting TRBD1. V dropped 6 bases and J dropped 6; count of bases not matched to a gene: 6. This CDR3 is 13 amino acids long. Germline loops: CDR1 KGHSH, CDR2 LQKENI. For the CDR3, the DNA is TGTGCCAGCTCCCGGCAGGGACAGGATGGCTACACCTTC. Its protein product is CASSRQGQDGYTF.

The chain combines TRBV5-4 with TRBJ2-1; 7 nucleotides line up with TRBD1. Germline V CDR1 and CDR2: SGHNT, YYREEE (reference sequence). This CDR3 has 13 amino acids. Trimming took 4 bases from V and 6 from J; bases not matched to a gene: 4. The CDR3 region is CASSVGQTNEQFF. The CDR3, as DNA: TGTGCCAGCAGCGTGGGACAGACCAATGAGCAGTTCTTC.

The sample holds one count of this clone. The gene calls are TRBV16 and TRBJ2-7; 7 nucleotides match TRBD1. This CDR3 has 13 residues. Germline V gene sequence: CDR1 KGHSY, CDR2 FQNENV. The V segment lost 7 bases and the J segment 2 bases; nucleotides outside the gene matches: 5. The CDR3 DNA is TGTGCCAGCAAAAGGACAGGTCCCTACGAGCAGTACTTC. This codes for CASKRTGPYEQYF.

The V gene is TRBV4-1, the J gene TRBJ2-7, with D unresolved. Germline values: CDR1 MGHRA, CDR2 YSYEKL. This CDR3 is 16 amino acids long. V was cut by 4 bases and J by 1 base, with 17 bases left in between. The chain's CDR3 is CASSLTIAGSSYEQYF. CDR3 sequence (DNA): TGCGCCAGCAGCCTCACGATAGCTGGTAGTTCCTACGAGCAGTACTTC.

The J gene is TRBJ2-7, the V gene TRBV5-1, with 9 bases aligning to TRBD1. Germline lookup yields CDR1 SGHRS and CDR2 YFSETQ. The V segment lost 4 bases and the J segment 5 bases; nucleotides outside the gene matches: 13. This CDR3 is 16 amino acids long. The CDR3 DNA reads as TGCGCCAGCAGCCCGGGACAGGGACCCTGGGGGGACGAGCAGTACTTC. Translation: CASSPGQGPWGDEQYF. Variable domain in full (rest from reference TRBV5-1 and TRBJ2-7): KAGVTQTPRYLIKTRGQQVTLSCSPISGHRSVSWYQQTPGQGLQFLFEYFSETQRNKGNFPGRFSGRQFSNSRSEMNVSTLELGDSALYLCASSPGQGPWGDEQYFGPGTRLTVT.

The chain employs TRBV5-1 and TRBJ2-6; a possible D gene is TRBD2 (5 bases). This CDR3 contains 13 residues. Looked up from germline, CDR1 is SGHRS and CDR2 is YFSETQ. V lost 5 bases to trimming and J lost 4 bases, with 7 bases between them. CDR3 bases: TGCGCCAGCAGGACGGGGGGGGCCAACGTCCTGACTTTC. Its protein product is CASRTGGANVLTF.

The sample holds one count of this clone. The rearrangement links TRBV7-9 to TRBJ1-2; 7 nucleotides align to TRBD1. This CDR3 has 14 residues. Germline V gene sequence: CDR1 SEHNR, CDR2 FQNEAQ (reference sequence). J lost 5 bases, V lost 10 bases, and 13 bases had no gene match. CDR3 nucleotide sequence: TGTGCCACGGACACGGGGACAGATGTTTATGGCTACACCTTC. As protein: CATDTGTDVYGYTF. Full variable domain (rest looked up from reference TRBV7-9 and TRBJ1-2): DTGVSQNPRHKITKRGQNVTFRCDPISEHNRLYWYRQTLGQGPEFLTYFQNEAQLEKSRLLSDRFSAERPKGSFSTLEIQRTEQGDSAMYLCATDTGTDVYGYTFGSGTRLTVV.

The J gene is TRBJ2-7, the V gene TRBV5-1; D might be TRBD2 (6 bases). The CDR3 contains 14 residues. The germline V and J ends were trimmed by 4 bases and 3 bases, with 14 bases remaining between them. Looked up from germline, CDR1 is SGHRS and CDR2 is YFSETQ. The CDR3 sequence: CASSLLAANYEQYF. The CDR3, as DNA: TGCGCCAGCAGCCTATTAGCGGCCAACTACGAGCAGTACTTC.

The J gene is TRBJ1-6, the V gene TRBV4-1; D is uncertain. The CDR3 spans 13 residues. V shed 0 bases and J shed 10 bases, with 7 bases lying between them. Germline V gene lookup returns CDR1 MGHRA and CDR2 YSYEKL. The CDR3 sequence: CASSQDQESPLHF. The CDR3 DNA sequence: TGCGCCAGCAGCCAAGACCAGGAATCACCCCTCCACTTT.